This TCR beta chain was sequenced for a study of blood T cell repertoires in COVID-19. As for the study in general: Acute and convalescent COVID-19 specimens originated in the United States, Italy and Spain.

CDR3 length: 12 residues. CDR1 MNHEY and CDR2 SVGEGT come from the germline V gene. Trimming left V 5 bases short and J 4 bases short, with 6 bases between. Clinical history reported by participants formed the basis on which cohorts were assigned. Profiled with immunoSEQ multiplex PCR; TCRdb holds only in-frame clones, not every one. The profile shows 130,000 to 150,000 clones, 84% of them singletons. Sequencing used PBMCs or T cells enriched from blood (not recorded which). The TCR comes from a woman aged 50 to 60 who had been exposed to COVID-19. The rearrangement links TRBV6-2 or TRBV6-3 to TRBJ1-3; no clear D. The CDR3 loop reads CASSQQGNTIYF. CDR3 DNA: TGTGCCAGCAGTCAACAAGGAAACACCATATATTTT.